Listed below are T cell receptor beta chains from one sample, sequenced in a study of blood T cell repertoires in COVID-19. Sequencing used immunoSEQ multiplex PCR; TCRdb keeps in-frame clones, though not all of them. The data hold 270,000 or so clones, with 86% observed a single time. Source material: peripheral blood. All receptors come from a woman aged 25 to 39 with active or convalescent COVID-19. CDR3s include the opening cysteine and the closing phenylalanine or tryptophan. Each record gives: J gene, V gene, D gene, clone size, CDR3 protein, CDR3 DNA. A D gene is named only where the DNA matches it firmly. Size tells how often a clone was seen (once, few, many) or the class of an expanded clone, and some rows leave it out.

>TRBJ2-5|TRBV7-9|TRBD1|few
CASSQGTGGPGQETQYF
TGTGCCAGCAGCCAGGGGACAGGGGGACCAGGCCAAGAGACCCAGTACTTC
>TRBJ2-2|TRBV6-5|TRBD1|.
CASAGQGVTGELFF
TGTGCCAGCGCGGGACAGGGGGTGACCGGGGAGCTGTTTTTT
>TRBJ1-2|TRBV28|.|.
CASTPRGGRGYTF
TGTGCCAGCACCCCTAGGGGGGGTCGTGGCTACACCTTC
>TRBJ1-6|TRBV7-2|.|.
CASSLVQSYNSPLHF
TGTGCCAGCAGCTTAGTACAGTCCTATAATTCACCCCTCCACTTT
>TRBJ1-5|TRBV7-9|TRBD1|.
CASSPIPGTGESNQPQHF
TGTGCCAGCAGCCCCATACCCGGGACAGGGGAGAGCAATCAGCCCCAGCATTTT
>TRBJ2-3|TRBV7-2|TRBD2|.
CASSTGTSGGTDTQYF
TGTGCCAGCAGCACGGGGACTAGCGGGGGCACAGATACGCAGTATTTT
>TRBJ2-7|TRBV7-9|.|.
CASSSGLPEGEQYF
TGTGCCAGCAGCTCCGGACTTCCCGAGGGCGAGCAGTACTTC
>TRBJ1-1|TRBV9|TRBD1|.
CASSAVQGAKAEAFF
TGTGCCAGCAGCGCCGTACAGGGGGCGAAGGCTGAAGCTTTCTTT
>TRBJ2-2|TRBV5-6|.|.
CASSLDLQGMIGTGELFF
TGTGCCAGCAGCTTGGACCTACAGGGTATGATAGGCACCGGGGAGCTGTTTTTT
>TRBJ1-2|TRBV6-5|.|.
CASLPRGVGESYTF
TGTGCCAGCCTCCCCAGGGGAGTGGGAGAGAGCTACACCTTC
>TRBJ1-2|TRBV5-5|TRBD1|once
CASSFQGAYGYTF
TGTGCCAGCAGCTTTCAGGGGGCGTATGGCTACACCTTC
>TRBJ1-2|TRBV7-3|TRBD1|few
CASSPGGQNYGYTF
TGTGCCAGCAGCCCCGGGGGACAGAACTATGGCTACACCTTC
>TRBJ1-5|TRBV19|.|few
CASSISGDQPQHF
TGTGCCAGTAGTATCTCGGGGGACCAGCCCCAGCATTTT
>TRBJ2-1|TRBV2|.|.
CASTSRRVIYNEQFF
TGTGCCAGCACCTCTCGGAGGGTGATCTACAATGAGCAGTTCTTC
>TRBJ2-1|TRBV9|.|.
CASSVSGQYNEQFF
TGTGCCAGCAGCGTAAGCGGACAGTACAATGAGCAGTTCTTC
>TRBJ2-3|TRBV5-8|TRBD1|once
CASSLGAGGRLTDTQYF
TGTGCCAGCAGCTTGGGGGCAGGGGGCCGCCTCACAGATACGCAGTATTTT
>TRBJ2-1|TRBV6-5|TRBD1|.
CASSPRTGGYNEQFF
TGTGCCAGCAGTCCAAGGACAGGGGGGTACAATGAGCAGTTCTTC